These 21 T cell receptor beta chains came from one sample sequenced in a study of tumor and adjacent non-tumor tissue in lung cancer. RNA was extracted from bulk tissue without any cell sorting. The normal lung tissue was taken more than 3 cm from the tumor edge. Three rounds of nested PCR, following a modified ARM-PCR protocol, produced the TCRbeta library. TCRdb re-derived calls from the multiplex PCR reads in MiXCR, one entry per CDR3 protein. The repertoire has tens of thousands of distinct CDR3 sequences, nearly 70% of them found once; the top ten carry around a quarter. Material: distant non-tumor lung tissue. These TCRs come from a woman aged 45-59 years with non-small cell lung cancer.

Details on this clonotype: An end of the junction does not agree with germline; a read error may underlie this. The chain couples TRBV7-9 to TRBJ2-3; 8 bases match TRBD2. This CDR3 is built from 16 residues. CDR1 and CDR2 from the germline V gene are SEHNR and FQNEAQ (reference sequence). The CDR3 spells CAGSNKLAEGEDMQYF. CDR3 nucleotide sequence: TGTGCCGGCAGCAACAAACTAGCGGAGGGGGAAGATATGCAGTATTTT.

The chain has TRBV11-2 and TRBJ1-5; D unclear. CDR3 length: 13 residues. From germline, CDR1 is SGHAT and CDR2 FQNNGV. V gave up 0 bases and J gave up 13 bases, with 13 bases separating them. The CDR3 nucleotides read TGTGCCAGCAGCTTAGATCGGAACCAGGCTCAGCATTTT. Protein sequence: CASSLDRNQAQHF.

The chain uses TRBV6-6 and TRBJ2-6; D ambiguous. Germline CDR1 MNHNY, CDR2 SVGAGI (reference sequence). This CDR3 has 12 amino acids. Trimming left V 11 bases short and J 3 bases short, with 8 bases between. CDR3 residues: CAGESGANVLTF. DNA for the CDR3: TGTGCCGGCGAAAGTGGGGCCAACGTCCTGACTTTC.

Regarding this clonotype: This sequence may be a read error, since a much larger clone differs from it by one base. The J gene is TRBJ2-2, the V gene TRBV5-5; tentatively, D is TRBD1 (6 bases). V lost 5 bases, J lost 3 bases, and 17 bases lay in between. The CDR3 length is 16 residues. Per germline, CDR1 SGHKS and CDR2 YYEKEE (reference sequence). The CDR3 DNA reads as TGTGCCAGCAGGGAACGAGAGACAGGAGACACCGGGGAGCTGTTTTTT. Amino acids: CASRERETGDTGELFF.

Notes on this clonotype: At one end the junction does not follow the germline gene, possibly because of a read error. The chain is built from TRBV10-3 and TRBJ2-7, with TRBD1 as a possible D gene (5 bases). Germline V gives CDR1 ENHRY, CDR2 SYGVKD. The CDR3 runs 13 residues. This chain's CDR3 is CTISPDSPYEQYF. CDR3 nucleotides: TGTACCATCAGCCCTGACAGCCCCTACGAGCAGTACTTC.

A note on this clonotype: No conserved phenylalanine or tryptophan is present at the end of the CDR3, so a read error is the likely explanation. The chain combines TRBV11-2 with TRBJ2-7; 7 nucleotides match TRBD2. CDR3 length: 14 residues. Germline V gene lookup returns CDR1 SGHAT and CDR2 FQNNGV. The CDR3 loop is CTSSLGLVSYEQYS. CDR3 in DNA: TGTACCAGTAGCTTAGGACTAGTTAGCTACGAGCAGTACTCC.

As regards this clonotype: A much larger clone lies a single base off, so this may be a read error. The gene calls are TRBV20-1 and TRBJ2-3; TRBD1 or TRBD2 may be the D gene (6 bases each). Germline CDR1 and CDR2: DFQATT and SNEGSKA (reference sequence). The V end was cut by 0 bases, the J end by 8 bases, with 18 bases between. This CDR3 is built from 15 residues. This CDR3 is CSARDSPWGASTQYF. CDR3 coding DNA: TGCAGTGCTAGAGACTCCCCCTGGGGGGCTTCTACGCAGTATTTT.

As regards this clonotype: Likely a read error: the CDR3 ends without its conserved phenylalanine or tryptophan. The limits of the CDR3 on the DNA are not certain, so only TCRdb's listed CDR3 is given. The chain couples TRBV28 to TRBJ1-5; TRBD1 is the table's D call, not checked against the DNA. Germline CDR1 and CDR2: MDHEN and SYDVKM. The CDR3 has 16 amino acids, counting both end residues. CDR3 amino acids: CASSLTSRVTNQPQPL.

Regarding this clonotype: One junction end does not reproduce the germline sequence, and a read error may be involved. The V and J genes are TRBV6-6 and TRBJ1-5; D gene unclear. Germline V gene sequence: CDR1 MNHNY, CDR2 SVGAGI (reference sequence). The CDR3 is made up of 16 amino acids. CDR3 DNA sequence: TGTCCCAGCAGTGACTCCGGAGCTAAACCGTGTCAGCCCCAGCATTTT. Protein: CPSSDSGAKPCQPQHF.

Only one count was recorded for this clonotype. A much larger clone differs from this one at a single base, so this may be a read error. V and J are TRBV18 and TRBJ2-5; unclear D gene. Per germline, CDR1 KGHSH and CDR2 LQKENI. The CDR3 is 14 amino acids. CDR3 loop: CVSSPPWTQETQYF. The DNA of the CDR3 is TGTGTCAGCTCACCACCCTGGACGCAAGAGACCCAGTACTTC. The full variable domain, its missing parts supplied by reference TRBV18 and TRBJ2-5, is NAGVMQNPRHLVRRRGQEARLRCSPMKGHSHVYWYRQLPEEGLKFMVYLQKENIIDESGMPKERFSAEFPKEGPSILRIQQVVRGDSAAYFCVSSPPWTQETQYFGPGTRLLVL.

V gene TRBV7-9 combines with J gene TRBJ2-5; D might be TRBD1 (6 bases). Germline V lookup: CDR1 SEHNR, CDR2 FQNEAQ (reference sequence). Deletions cut 1 base from V and 2 bases from J, with 14 bases between. This CDR3 has 16 amino acids. The CDR3 sequence: CASSLGKWTEQETQYF. The CDR3 DNA reads as TGTGCCAGCAGCTTAGGAAAATGGACAGAACAAGAGACCCAGTACTTC.

Points on this clonotype: A junction end diverges from the germline sequence, so it may reflect a read error. The CDR3 sequence: CASSYRGPGPAGRLDTQCF. The CDR3 DNA follows: TGTGCCAGCAGTTACAGGGGGCCGGGACCAGCGGGAAGACTAGATACGCAGTGTTTT. This chain joins TRBV6-5 and TRBJ2-3, with D perhaps given as TRBD1 or TRBD2 (7 bases each). This CDR3 region has 19 residues. CDR1 and CDR2 (germline): MNHEY, SVGAGI.

On this clonotype: A much larger clone is a single base away; this may be a read error. V gene TRBV12-3 or TRBV12-4 combines with J gene TRBJ2-2; unclear D gene. Trimming shortened V by 2 bases and J by 6 bases, and 16 bases separated the two germline ends. The CDR3 has 16 amino acids. The CDR3 sequence: CASSLNGGSNAGELFF. CDR3 coding DNA: TGTGCCAGCAGTTTAAACGGCGGATCTAACGCCGGGGAGCTGTTTTTT.

For this clonotype: A much larger clone is a single base away; this may be a read error. V is TRBV10-3 and J is TRBJ2-3; TRBD1 matches 8 bases. Trimming took 3 bases from V and 3 from J; bases not matched to a gene: 5. The CDR3 consists of 15 residues. The germline gives CDR1 ENHRY, CDR2 SYGVKD. The CDR3 here is CAISEGQGVTDTQYF. In DNA, the CDR3 is TGTGCCATCAGTGAAGGACAGGGCGTGACAGATACGCAGTATTTT.

Details on this clonotype: Given the absence of the conserved phenylalanine or tryptophan at the CDR3 end, a read error is likely. The DNA is omitted, as the CDR3 cannot be located on it reliably, and the CDR3 follows TCRdb's listing. CDR3 residues: CSVEHRDRGFLYEQYS. The chain employs TRBV29-1 and TRBJ2-7; the table's TRBD1 call for D was not verified on the DNA. The CDR3 contains 16 residues when both ends are counted. Germline V gene data show CDR1 as SQVTM and CDR2 as ANQGSEA.

With respect to this clonotype: One end of the junction varies from germline; a read error may be responsible. This sequence joins TRBV14 and TRBJ1-1, with D possibly being TRBD1 (5 bases). Per the germline V gene, CDR1 is SGHDN and CDR2 is FVKESK. The CDR3 covers 15 residues. The CDR3 spells CASSHAGTMNIEAFF. CDR3 nucleotides: TGTGCCAGCAGCCATGCCGGGACCATGAACATTGAAGCTTTCTTT.

This clonotype was seen just once. A much larger clone is a single base away; this may be a read error. V gene TRBV6-5 combines with J gene TRBJ2-3; possibly TRBD1 or TRBD2 for D (5 bases each). CDR3 size: 11 residues. Trimming took 8 bases from V and 8 from J, leaving 11 bases between them. From germline, CDR1 is MNHEY and CDR2 SVGAGI. The CDR3 sequence is CASGAGGTQYF. For the CDR3, the DNA is TGTGCCAGCGGGGCTGGGGGTACGCAGTATTTT.

A note on this clonotype: At one end the junction does not follow the germline gene, possibly because of a read error. The J gene is TRBJ2-3, the V gene TRBV11-1; no clear D. This CDR3 spans 14 amino acids. The germline V gene has CDR1 SGHAT and CDR2 FQDESV (reference sequence). CDR3 nucleotide sequence: TGTGACAGCAGCATAGCTACAAGGGCTGATACGAAGTATTTT. Translation: CDSSIATRADTKYF.

Turning to this clonotype: Sequence at one end of the junction differs from germline and may be a read error. The chain joins TRBV20-1 to TRBJ2-5, with TRBD2 matching over 11 bases. The CDR3 sequence is 16 residues long. Germline assignment: CDR1 DFQATT and CDR2 SNEGSKA (reference sequence). As DNA, the CDR3 is TGCAGTGCTAGGGGACTAGCGGCTACAAATCAAGAGACCCAATTCTTC. Its translation is CSARGLAATNQETQFF.

The chain employs TRBV11-2 and TRBJ2-7, with 8 bases that match TRBD2. The length of the CDR3 is 15 residues. The junction had 10 bases not matched to a gene; V was cut back by 6 bases and J by 3 bases. CDR1 is SGHAT, CDR2 FQNNGV, per germline. The CDR3 reads CASRDWREDVYEQYF. DNA for the CDR3: TGTGCCAGCAGGGACTGGCGGGAGGACGTCTACGAGCAGTACTTC. Together with reference TRBV11-2 and TRBJ2-7, the CDR3 gives the full variable domain: EAGVAQSPRYKIIEKRQSVAFWCNPISGHATLYWYQQILGQGPKLLIQFQNNGVVDDSQLPKDRFSAERLKGVDSTLKIQPAKLEDSAVYLCASRDWREDVYEQYFGPGTRLTVT.

About this clonotype: This may be a read error, as it is one base from a much larger clone. The chain joins TRBV10-3 to TRBJ2-3, with D perhaps TRBD2 (5 bases). CDR3 length equals 14 residues. Germline values: CDR1 ENHRY, CDR2 SYGVKD. This CDR3 reads CAICEAREPDTQYF. DNA for the CDR3: TGTGCCATCTGTGAAGCGAGGGAACCCGATACGCAGTATTTT.